A single sample is the source of the 12 T cell receptor beta chains below, sequenced in a study of T cells in Graves' hyperthyroidism and ophthalmopathy. The source material, RNA transcripts, was used to amplify TCR beta CDR3 regions. The study used the HTBI primer set for a first-round RT-PCR of the TCR CDR3. TCRdb used MiXCR to reprocess the multiplex PCR reads, holding one entry per CDR3 protein. Of 600,000 to 700,000 distinct CDR3 sequences detected, approximately 14% appear once; the ten largest clones hold 4% to 5.5%. The sample consisted of blood. These receptors were taken from a woman aged 40 to 55 with Graves' ophthalmopathy.

Comments on this clonotype: A much larger clone is a single base away; this may be a read error. The rearrangement joins TRBV6-1 to TRBJ2-7; 9 nucleotides agree with TRBD2. Germline assignment: CDR1 MNHNS and CDR2 SASEGT. This CDR3 contains 14 residues. After removal of 8 bases from V and 5 bases from J, the junction contained 10 bases not matched to a gene. In DNA form, the CDR3 reads TGTGCCAGCGGTGCGCGGGAGGGCCTCCACGAGCAGTACTTC. Protein product: CASGAREGLHEQYF.

The chain carries TRBV4-2 and TRBJ1-2; 7 bases align to TRBD1. With 2 bases clipped from V and 0 bases from J, the junction kept 3 bases outside the gene matches. There are 15 residues in the CDR3. Germline V gives CDR1 LGHNA, CDR2 YNFKEQ. The CDR3 sequence: CASSQRQGSNYGYTF. The CDR3 DNA reads as TGTGCCAGCAGCCAACGACAGGGATCTAACTATGGCTACACCTTC.

This clonotype appeared many times. The chain has TRBV19 and TRBJ2-2; D is possibly TRBD2 (5 bases). The V and J ends lost 7 bases and 2 bases respectively, with 17 bases between them. Germline V CDR1 and CDR2: LNHDA, SQIVND (reference sequence). This CDR3 has 16 residues. In DNA form, the CDR3 reads TGTGCCAGTAACATCATCGGGATAGCAAACACCGGGGAGCTGTTTTTT. It codes for CASNIIGIANTGELFF.

This clonotype was found many times. The chain is built from TRBV6-2 or TRBV6-3 and TRBJ2-2, with 10 nucleotides matching TRBD2. V shed 0 bases and J 8 bases; nucleotides not matched to a gene: 6. CDR1 MNHEY and CDR2 SVGEGT come from the germline V gene. The CDR3 runs to 16 residues. The CDR3 DNA follows: TGTGCCAGCAGTTACTCGTTACTAGCGGGATCTGGGGAGCTGTTTTTT. Translated, it gives CASSYSLLAGSGELFF.

At least ten counts were recorded for this clonotype. V usage is TRBV6-2 or TRBV6-3 and J usage is TRBJ2-6, with D perhaps matching TRBD1 (5 bases). Between the trimmed V and J ends, which lost 7 bases and 0 bases, there was a span of 16 bases. Germline CDR1 MNHEY, CDR2 SVGEGT. This CDR3 has 17 residues. The CDR3 protein is CASTYRRPSSGANVLTF. In nucleotides, the CDR3 is TGTGCCAGCACCTACAGGCGACCGAGCTCTGGGGCCAACGTCCTGACTTTC.

This clonotype was recorded at least ten times. The rearrangement uses TRBV24-1 and TRBJ2-7; D call uncertain. Trimming left V 4 bases short and J 3 bases short, with 9 bases between. CDR3 length: 13 residues. CDR1 KGHDR and CDR2 SFDVKD come from the germline V gene. In DNA, the CDR3 is TGTGCCACCAGTGACGGGTCGAGCTACGAGCAGTACTTC. Residues: CATSDGSSYEQYF.

This clonotype occurred many times. V gene TRBV19 combines with J gene TRBJ1-2; 7 bases fit TRBD1. The V gene's germline CDR1 is LNHDA and CDR2 SQIVND (reference sequence). V was clipped by 0 bases and J by 0 bases; unmatched bases: 4. This CDR3 has 16 amino acids. CDR3: CASSIDLDRTNYGYTF. CDR3 sequence (DNA): TGTGCCAGTAGTATAGACCTGGACAGGACTAACTATGGCTACACCTTC.

This clonotype was counted ten times or more. J is TRBJ2-2 and V is TRBV12-3 or TRBV12-4; 12 nucleotides match TRBD2. The junction had 6 bases not matched to a gene; V was cut back by 3 bases and J by 1 base. The CDR3 extends over 18 amino acids. CDR3 sequence (DNA): TGTGCCAGCAGTTTTAGTCTAGCGGGAGGGAGGAACACCGGGGAGCTGTTTTTT. This translates into CASSFSLAGGRNTGELFF.

The V gene is TRBV30, the J gene TRBJ2-7; either TRBD1 or TRBD2 may fit D (6 bases each). V shed 4 bases and J shed 2 bases, with 15 bases lying between them. This CDR3 has 14 amino acids. Germline V gene lookup returns CDR1 GTSNPN and CDR2 SVGIG (reference sequence). The CDR3: CAWMGLGGPYEQYF. The DNA for the CDR3 is TGTGCCTGGATGGGCTTGGGGGGCCCCTACGAGCAGTACTTC.

In its sample, this clonotype was seen a few times. The gene calls are TRBV27 and TRBJ2-7; D is ambiguous. The V end lost 0 bases, the J end lost 3 bases, and 12 bases lay between the germline ends. The CDR3 runs 15 residues. The germline V gene has CDR1 MNHEY and CDR2 SMNVEV (reference sequence). The CDR3 loop reads CASSLSWQTFYEQYF. The DNA of the CDR3 is TGTGCCAGCAGTTTATCGTGGCAGACCTTCTACGAGCAGTACTTC.

The table lists this clonotype with a few counts. This sequence joins TRBV6-1 and TRBJ2-2; 7 bases are shared with TRBD1. Germline CDR1 MNHNS, CDR2 SASEGT. This CDR3 is 16 amino acids long. V shed 0 bases and J 4 bases; nucleotides not matched to a gene: 5. The CDR3 is CASSEADRVGTGELFF. Written as DNA, the CDR3 is TGTGCCAGCAGTGAAGCTGACAGGGTGGGCACCGGGGAGCTGTTTTTT.

The table lists this clonotype with many counts. The chain employs TRBV19 and TRBJ1-2; 8 nucleotides agree with TRBD1. After removal of 0 bases from V and 13 bases from J, the junction contained 10 bases not matched to a gene. The CDR3 consists of 14 residues. CDR1 LNHDA and CDR2 SQIVND come from the germline V gene (reference sequence). CDR3 nucleotide sequence: TGTGCCAGTAGTATAGATCGGACAGGGAGAAACGGCACCTTC. This codes for CASSIDRTGRNGTF.